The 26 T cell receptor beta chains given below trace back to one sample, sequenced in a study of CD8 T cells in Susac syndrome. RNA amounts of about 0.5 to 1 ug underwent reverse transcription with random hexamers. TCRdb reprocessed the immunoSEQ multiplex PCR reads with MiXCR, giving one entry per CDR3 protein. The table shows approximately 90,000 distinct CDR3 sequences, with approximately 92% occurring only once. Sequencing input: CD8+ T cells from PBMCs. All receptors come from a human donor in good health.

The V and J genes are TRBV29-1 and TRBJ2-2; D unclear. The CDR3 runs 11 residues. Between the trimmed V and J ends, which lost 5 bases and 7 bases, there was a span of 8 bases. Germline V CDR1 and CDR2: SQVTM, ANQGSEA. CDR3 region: CSVPINGELFF. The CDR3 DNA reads TGCAGCGTTCCTATAAACGGGGAGCTGTTTTTT.

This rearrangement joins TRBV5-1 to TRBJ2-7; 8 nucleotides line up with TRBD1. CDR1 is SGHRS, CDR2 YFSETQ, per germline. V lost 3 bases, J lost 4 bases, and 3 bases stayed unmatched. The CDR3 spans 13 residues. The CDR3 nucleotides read TGCGCCAGCAGCTACGGGACAGGATACGAGCAGTACTTC. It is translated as CASSYGTGYEQYF. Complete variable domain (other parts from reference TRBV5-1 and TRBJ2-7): KAGVTQTPRYLIKTRGQQVTLSCSPISGHRSVSWYQQTPGQGLQFLFEYFSETQRNKGNFPGRFSGRQFSNSRSEMNVSTLELGDSALYLCASSYGTGYEQYFGPGTRLTVT.

For the CDR3, the DNA is TGTGCTAGTGGTTTGGGTCCACGGAGGTTCGGGACAGATACGCAGTATTTT. This sequence encodes CASGLGPRRFGTDTQYF. The V and J genes are TRBV12-5 and TRBJ2-3, with D perhaps TRBD2 (5 bases). The germline V gene has CDR1 LGHNT and CDR2 FRNRAP. Trimming removed 1 base from V and 3 bases from J, with 17 bases in between. This CDR3 contains 17 residues.

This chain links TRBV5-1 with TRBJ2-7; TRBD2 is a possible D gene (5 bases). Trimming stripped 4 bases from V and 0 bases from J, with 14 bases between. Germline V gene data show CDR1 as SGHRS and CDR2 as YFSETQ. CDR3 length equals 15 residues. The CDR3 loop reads CASSHEGLSSYEQYF. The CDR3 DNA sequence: TGCGCCAGCAGCCACGAGGGCCTTAGCTCCTACGAGCAGTACTTC. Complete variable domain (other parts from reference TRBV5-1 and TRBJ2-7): KAGVTQTPRYLIKTRGQQVTLSCSPISGHRSVSWYQQTPGQGLQFLFEYFSETQRNKGNFPGRFSGRQFSNSRSEMNVSTLELGDSALYLCASSHEGLSSYEQYFGPGTRLTVT.

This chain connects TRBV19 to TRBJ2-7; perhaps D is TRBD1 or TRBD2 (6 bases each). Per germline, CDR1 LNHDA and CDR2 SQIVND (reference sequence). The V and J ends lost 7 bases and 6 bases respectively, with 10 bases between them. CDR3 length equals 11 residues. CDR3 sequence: CASNTGAEQYF. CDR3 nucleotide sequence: TGTGCCAGTAATACGGGGGCCGAGCAGTACTTC.

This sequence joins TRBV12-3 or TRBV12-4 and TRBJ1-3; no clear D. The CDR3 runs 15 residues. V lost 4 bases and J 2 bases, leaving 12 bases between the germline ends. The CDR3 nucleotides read TGTGCCAGCAGTTACCGTGCGCCACCTGGAAACACCATATATTTT. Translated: CASSYRAPPGNTIYF.

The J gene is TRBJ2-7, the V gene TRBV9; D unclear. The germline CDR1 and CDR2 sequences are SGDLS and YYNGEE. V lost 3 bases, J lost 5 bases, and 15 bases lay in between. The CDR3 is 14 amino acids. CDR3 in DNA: TGTGCCAGCAGCGACAGTCGCAGTTTGAACGAGCAGTACTTC. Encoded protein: CASSDSRSLNEQYF.

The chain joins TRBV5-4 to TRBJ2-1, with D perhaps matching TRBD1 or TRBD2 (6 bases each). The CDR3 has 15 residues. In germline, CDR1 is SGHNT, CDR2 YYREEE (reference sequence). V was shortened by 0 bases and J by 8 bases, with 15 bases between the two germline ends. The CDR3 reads CASSLEGGLGHEQFF. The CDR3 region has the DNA TGTGCCAGCAGCTTGGAGGGGGGCCTGGGTCATGAGCAGTTCTTC.

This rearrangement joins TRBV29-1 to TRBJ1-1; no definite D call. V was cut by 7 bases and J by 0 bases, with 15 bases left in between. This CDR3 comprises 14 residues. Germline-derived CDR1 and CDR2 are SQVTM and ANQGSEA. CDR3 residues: CSAEGFDVNTEAFF. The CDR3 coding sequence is TGCAGCGCTGAGGGATTTGATGTGAACACTGAAGCTTTCTTT.

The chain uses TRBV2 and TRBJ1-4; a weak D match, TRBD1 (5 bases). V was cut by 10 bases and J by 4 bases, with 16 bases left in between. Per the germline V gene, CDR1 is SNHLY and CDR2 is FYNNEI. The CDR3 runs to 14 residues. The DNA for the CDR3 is TGTGCCACCTGGAACCAGGGCAATAATGAAAAACTGTTTTTT. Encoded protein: CATWNQGNNEKLFF. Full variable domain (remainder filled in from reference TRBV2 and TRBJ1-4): EPEVTQTPSHQVTQMGQEVILRCVPISNHLYFYWYRQILGQKVEFLVSFYNNEISEKSEIFDDQFSVERPDGSNFTLKIRSTKLEDSAMYFCATWNQGNNEKLFFGSGTQLSVL.

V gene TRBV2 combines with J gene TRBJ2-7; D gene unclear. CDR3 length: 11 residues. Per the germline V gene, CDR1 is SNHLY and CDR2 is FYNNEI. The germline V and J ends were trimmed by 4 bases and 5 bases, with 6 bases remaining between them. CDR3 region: CASSGVHEQYF. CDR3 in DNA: TGTGCCAGCAGTGGGGTCCACGAGCAGTACTTC. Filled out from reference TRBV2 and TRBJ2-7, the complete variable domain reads EPEVTQTPSHQVTQMGQEVILRCVPISNHLYFYWYRQILGQKVEFLVSFYNNEISEKSEIFDDQFSVERPDGSNFTLKIRSTKLEDSAMYFCASSGVHEQYFGPGTRLTVT.

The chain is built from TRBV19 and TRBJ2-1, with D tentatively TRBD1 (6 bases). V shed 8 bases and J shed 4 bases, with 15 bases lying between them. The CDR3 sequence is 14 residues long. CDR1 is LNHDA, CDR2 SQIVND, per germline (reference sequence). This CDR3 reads CASGDGTLYNEQFF. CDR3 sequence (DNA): TGTGCCAGTGGGGACGGGACACTATACAATGAGCAGTTCTTC. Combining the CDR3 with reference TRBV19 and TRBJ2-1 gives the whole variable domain DGGITQSPKYLFRKEGQNVTLSCEQNLNHDAMYWYRQDPGQGLRLIYYSQIVNDFQKGDIAEGYSVSREKKESFPLTVTSAQKNPTAFYLCASGDGTLYNEQFFGPGTRLTVL.

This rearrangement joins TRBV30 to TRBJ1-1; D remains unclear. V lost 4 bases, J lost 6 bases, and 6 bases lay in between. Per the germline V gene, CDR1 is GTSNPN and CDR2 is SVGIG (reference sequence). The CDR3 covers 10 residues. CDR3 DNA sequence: TGTGCCTGGACCCGCCCTGAAGCTTTCTTT. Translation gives CAWTRPEAFF.

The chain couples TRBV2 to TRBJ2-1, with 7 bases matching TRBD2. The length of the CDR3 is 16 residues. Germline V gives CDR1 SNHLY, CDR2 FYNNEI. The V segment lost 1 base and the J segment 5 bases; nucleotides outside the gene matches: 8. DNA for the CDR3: TGTGCCAGCAGTGAAGAGGCGGGGGTTAGGAACAATGAGCAGTTCTTC. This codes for CASSEEAGVRNNEQFF.

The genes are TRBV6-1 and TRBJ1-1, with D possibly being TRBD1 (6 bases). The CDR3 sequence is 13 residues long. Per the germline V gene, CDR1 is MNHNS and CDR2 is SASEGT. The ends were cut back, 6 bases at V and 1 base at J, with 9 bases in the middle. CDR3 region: CASSEQGNTEAFF. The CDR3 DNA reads TGTGCCAGCAGCGAACAGGGGAACACTGAAGCTTTCTTT.

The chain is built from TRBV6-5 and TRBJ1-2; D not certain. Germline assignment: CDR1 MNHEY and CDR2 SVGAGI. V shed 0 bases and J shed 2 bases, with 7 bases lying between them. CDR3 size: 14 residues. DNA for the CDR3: TGTGCCAGCAGTTACTCTACGGAGAACTATGGCTACACCTTC. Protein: CASSYSTENYGYTF.

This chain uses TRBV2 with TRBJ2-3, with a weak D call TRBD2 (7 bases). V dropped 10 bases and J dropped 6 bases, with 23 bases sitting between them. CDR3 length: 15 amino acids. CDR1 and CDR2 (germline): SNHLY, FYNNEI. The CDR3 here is CANSDPRGGGDTQYF. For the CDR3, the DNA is TGTGCCAACTCCGACCCTAGAGGGGGAGGGGATACGCAGTATTTT.

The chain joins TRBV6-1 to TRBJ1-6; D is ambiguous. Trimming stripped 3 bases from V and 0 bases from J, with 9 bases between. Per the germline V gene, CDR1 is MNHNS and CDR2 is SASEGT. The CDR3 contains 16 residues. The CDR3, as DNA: TGTGCCAGCAGTGACAGAGAAAGCTCCTATAATTCACCCCTCCACTTT. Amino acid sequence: CASSDRESSYNSPLHF.

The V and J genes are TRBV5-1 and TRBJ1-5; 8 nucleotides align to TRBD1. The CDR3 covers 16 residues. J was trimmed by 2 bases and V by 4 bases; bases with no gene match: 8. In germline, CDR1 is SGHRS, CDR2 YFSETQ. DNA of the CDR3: TGCGCCAGCAGCCTATCAGGGGGCGCGGGCAATCAGCCCCAGCATTTT. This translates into CASSLSGGAGNQPQHF.

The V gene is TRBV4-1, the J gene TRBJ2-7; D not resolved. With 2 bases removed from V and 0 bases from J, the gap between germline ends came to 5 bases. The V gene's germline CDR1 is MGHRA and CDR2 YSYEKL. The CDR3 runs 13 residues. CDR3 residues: CASSQLPSYEQYF. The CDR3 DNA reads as TGCGCCAGCAGCCAACTACCCTCCTACGAGCAGTACTTC.

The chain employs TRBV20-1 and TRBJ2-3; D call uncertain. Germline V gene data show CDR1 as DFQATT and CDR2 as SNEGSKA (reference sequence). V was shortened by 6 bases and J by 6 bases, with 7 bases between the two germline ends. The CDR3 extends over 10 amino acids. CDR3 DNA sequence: TGCAGTGCCCGTGAGGATACGCAGTATTTT. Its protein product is CSAREDTQYF.

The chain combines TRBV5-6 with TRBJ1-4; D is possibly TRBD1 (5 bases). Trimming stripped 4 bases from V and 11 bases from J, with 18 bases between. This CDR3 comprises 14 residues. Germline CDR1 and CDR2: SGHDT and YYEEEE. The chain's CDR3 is CASSGGGNLKKLFF. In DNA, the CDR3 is TGTGCCAGCAGCGGTGGGGGGAATCTGAAGAAACTGTTTTTT.

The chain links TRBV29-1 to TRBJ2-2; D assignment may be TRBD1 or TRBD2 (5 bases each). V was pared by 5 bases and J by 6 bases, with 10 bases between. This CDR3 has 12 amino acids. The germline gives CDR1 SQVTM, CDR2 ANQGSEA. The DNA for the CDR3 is TGCAGCGTTTTGAGGGGTGCCGGGGAGCTGTTTTTT. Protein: CSVLRGAGELFF.

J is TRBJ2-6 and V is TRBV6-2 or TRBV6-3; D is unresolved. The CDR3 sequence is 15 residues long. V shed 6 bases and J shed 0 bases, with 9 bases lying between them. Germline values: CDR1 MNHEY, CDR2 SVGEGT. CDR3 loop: CASSADNSGANVLTF. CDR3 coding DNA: TGTGCCAGCAGCGCAGACAACTCTGGGGCCAACGTCCTGACTTTC.

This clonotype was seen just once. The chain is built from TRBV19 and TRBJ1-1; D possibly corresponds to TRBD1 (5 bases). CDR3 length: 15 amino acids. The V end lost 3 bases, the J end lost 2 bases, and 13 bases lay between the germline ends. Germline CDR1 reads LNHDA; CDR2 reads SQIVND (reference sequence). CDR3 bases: TGTGCCAGTAGTATTCCGGGACTCGCCAACACTGAAGCTTTCTTT. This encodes CASSIPGLANTEAFF.

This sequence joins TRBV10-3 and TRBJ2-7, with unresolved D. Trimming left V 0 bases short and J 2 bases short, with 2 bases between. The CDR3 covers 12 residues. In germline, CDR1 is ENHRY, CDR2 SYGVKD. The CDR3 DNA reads TGTGCCATCAGTGAGTCCCCCTACGAGCAGTACTTC. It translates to CAISESPYEQYF.